Listed below are T cell receptor beta chains from one sample, sequenced in a study of vaccination and CD4 T cells after COVID-19. The antigens for these receptors are not known. TCRdb analysed the PCR reads with MiXCR anew, one entry per CDR3 protein. The sample shows roughly 20,000 distinct CDR3 sequences, around half of them seen only once. This specimen consisted of CD4+ T cells from blood, cultured in vitro, obtained after SARS-CoV-2 vaccination. All receptors derive from a human donor who had recovered from COVID-19. CDR3s include the opening cysteine and the closing phenylalanine or tryptophan. Each record gives: D gene, V gene, CDR3 protein. The D gene is left open where the match is weak.

d_call: -; v_call: TRBV20-1; cdr3_aa: CSASKQGGERSYEQYF
d_call: TRBD1; v_call: TRBV6-2/TRBV6-3; cdr3_aa: CASREHSGTGPDAANYGYTF
d_call: -; v_call: TRBV15; cdr3_aa: CATSREASFYNEQFF
d_call: -; v_call: TRBV20-1; cdr3_aa: CSARGGRPGWSYGYTF
d_call: TRBD1; v_call: TRBV2; cdr3_aa: CASSEVQGAFNQPQHF
d_call: TRBD2; v_call: TRBV20-1; cdr3_aa: CSVKSGVVETQYF
d_call: -; v_call: TRBV2; cdr3_aa: CASSGMVIGGYTF
d_call: TRBD1; v_call: TRBV7-9; cdr3_aa: CASSFGTVSYEQYF
d_call: -; v_call: TRBV6-5; cdr3_aa: CASSYGGKDTEAFF
d_call: -; v_call: TRBV27; cdr3_aa: CASSFDRMGGYTF
d_call: -; v_call: TRBV7-9; cdr3_aa: CASSFTTVNTEAFF
d_call: TRBD1; v_call: TRBV7-8; cdr3_aa: CASTDGQGGQPQHF
d_call: TRBD1; v_call: TRBV7-8; cdr3_aa: CASSPTGQVNTGELFF
d_call: -; v_call: TRBV20-1; cdr3_aa: CSAYWDSNNEQFF
d_call: TRBD2; v_call: TRBV20-1; cdr3_aa: CSADGLAGGGYEQYF